This T cell receptor (beta chain) is from a study of OX40 agonist ivuxolimab in advanced cancers. Study in general: The patients' treatment was ivuxolimab, an agonistic anti-OX40 (CD134) antibody.

This clone has more than one count but fewer than ten. V trimming: 6 bases; J trimming: 6 bases; junction bases outside the gene matches: 7. The CDR3 has 15 amino acids. Germline V gene data show CDR1 as MDHEN and CDR2 as SYDVKM. Produced via immunoSEQ multiplex PCR; TCRdb's table is partial and in-frame only. Here the sample spans 70,000 to 95,000 clones, about 90% being singletons. Anyone with autoimmune disease history or systemic immunosuppression was excluded. V is TRBV28 and J is TRBJ2-3; 12 bases map to TRBD1. The clonotype originates from an adult with an advanced solid tumor such as melanoma, head and neck, liver or kidney cancer. The sequenced sample was CD4+ or CD8+ T cells sorted from blood, obtained in a trial of the OX40 agonist ivuxolimab. The CDR3 region has the DNA TGTGCCAGCAGGCCGGGACAGGGGGCATTGGATACGCAGTATTTT. Its protein product is CASRPGQGALDTQYF.